This TCR beta chain was profiled in a study of technical replicates of blood from several donors. The data were produced by immunoSEQ multiplex PCR, yet TCRdb's version contains in-frame clones alone and is incomplete. Of 55,000 to 75,000 clones detected, 75% to 95% appear once; the ten largest clones hold about 3.7%. This TCR was recovered from a human donor in good health. Some clones in this sample may be carry-over from other donors' samples. The sequenced sample consisted of PBMCs.

Here the CDR3 DNA reads TGTGCCTGGAGTGTAGGGCAGGGTGGGATGAATGAGCAGTTCTTC. It encodes CAWSVGQGGMNEQFF. The V and J genes are TRBV30 and TRBJ2-1, with a tentative D call TRBD1 (5 bases). V lost 0 bases and J lost 7, with 16 bases in between. The length of the CDR3 is 15 residues. From germline, CDR1 is GTSNPN and CDR2 SVGIG (reference sequence).